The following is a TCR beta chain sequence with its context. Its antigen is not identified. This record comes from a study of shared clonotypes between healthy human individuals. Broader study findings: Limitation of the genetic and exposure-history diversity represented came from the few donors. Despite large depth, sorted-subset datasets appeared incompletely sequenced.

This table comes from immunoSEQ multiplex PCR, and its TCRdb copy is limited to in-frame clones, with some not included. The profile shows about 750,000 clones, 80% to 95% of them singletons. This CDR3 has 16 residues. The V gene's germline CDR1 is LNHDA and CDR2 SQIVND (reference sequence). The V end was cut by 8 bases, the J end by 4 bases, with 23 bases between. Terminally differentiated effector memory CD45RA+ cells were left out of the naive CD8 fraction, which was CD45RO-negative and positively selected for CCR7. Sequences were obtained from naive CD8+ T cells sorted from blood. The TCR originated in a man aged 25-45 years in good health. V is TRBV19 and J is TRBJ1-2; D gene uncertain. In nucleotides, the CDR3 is TGTGCCAGTGGGGAGGATGGCGGCAACCTAGGCTATGGCTACACCTTC. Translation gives CASGEDGGNLGYGYTF.